The sequence of this T cell receptor (beta chain) was determined in a study of blood T cell repertoires in COVID-19. About the research overall: The United States, Italy and Spain were the sources of the acute and convalescent COVID-19 samples. PBMCs, B-cell-depleted T cells, or T cells were the source of the cDNA or gDNA that made up the material.

In the original processing: Reference gene primer amplification gave estimated nucleated cell counts. Profiling relied on immunoSEQ multiplex PCR, and the TCRdb table lists in-frame clones only, not all of them. The V and J calls and the clone size are those of that table, but D and trimming were determined from the DNA. The sample has some 24,000 clones, 65% to 90% seen once. The germline CDR1 and CDR2 sequences are LNHDA and SQIVND (reference sequence). This CDR3 contains 14 residues. Between the trimmed V and J ends, which lost 6 bases and 6 bases, there was a span of 15 bases. Sequencing was carried out using peripheral blood. The chain has TRBV19 and TRBJ1-5; perhaps TRBD1 as D (6 bases). The source of this sequence is a man aged 65 to 79 with acute or convalescent COVID-19. The CDR3 spells CASRSGGAGQPQHF. CDR3 nucleotide sequence: TGTGCCAGTAGGTCGGGGGGGGCAGGTCAGCCCCAGCATTTT.